This entry concerns a single TCR beta chain. Its antigen is as yet unknown. It was with 60 Vbeta and 13 Jbeta primers that the PCR ran. The method was immunoSEQ multiplex PCR; TCRdb's version includes in-frame clones alone and lacks a portion of them. The sample shows about 160,000 clones, less than 80% of them seen only once. CDR1 is SGHDT, CDR2 YYEEEE, per germline. V lost 4 bases and J lost 3; bases outside the gene matches: 4. The CDR3 contains 13 residues. This specimen belongs to a study of cytomegalovirus exposure and HLA in healthy donors. The study's findings and limits: Clonal expansion was found to be greater in HLA-associated TCR beta chains than in equally common others in a later analysis.

Sequences were obtained from PBMCs. This clonotype was sampled from a man between 40 and 49 years old in good health and CMV-seronegative. V is TRBV5-6 and J is TRBJ2-7, with 7 bases fitting TRBD1. The CDR3 DNA is TGTGCCAGCAGCCCCCGACAGGGCTACGAGCAGTACTTC. Translated: CASSPRQGYEQYF. The full variable domain, in which reference TRBV5-6 and TRBJ2-7 provide the parts outside the CDR3, is DAGVTQSPTHLIKTRGQQVTLRCSPKSGHDTVSWYQQALGQGPQFIFQYYEEEERQRGNFPDRFSGHQFPNYSSELNVNALLLGDSALYLCASSPRQGYEQYFGPGTRLTVT.